Below, 2 T cell receptor beta chains from the same sample are listed, as sequenced in a study of T cell clonality in common variable immunodeficiency. Study results and limitations: In common variable immunodeficiency, TCR beta chains reportedly carried fewer deletions and N-nucleotide insertions.

The antigens these receptors bind are not known. Only in-frame clones appear in the TCRdb table, and some are missing; sequencing was by immunoSEQ multiplex PCR. The profile covers about 20,000 clones, none occurring a single time. The sequencing input was peripheral blood mononuclear cells. These TCRs come from a human donor with common variable immunodeficiency.

As concerns this clone: With the read ending 3 residues before the CDR3 end, the germline J gene is used to fill in that end. The V call is TRBV7-2, the J call TRBJ1-1; no reliable D call. Trimming took off 0 bases at V and 3 bases at J, with 5 bases between the two ends. Germline CDR1 reads SGHTA; CDR2 reads FQGNSA. CDR3 length: 13 residues. CDR3: CASSLALHTEAFF. The CDR3 DNA, read in part, is TGTGCCAGCAGCTTAGCGCTACACACTGAA.

This clone showed up just a few times. The CDR3 is cut off 3 residues early in the read; its end comes from the germline J gene. The rearrangement uses TRBV7-3 and TRBJ2-5, with 7 bases aligning to TRBD2. Per germline, CDR1 SGHTA and CDR2 FQGTGA. The CDR3 consists of 14 residues. Unmatched junction bases numbered 1, after V lost 3 bases and J lost 0 bases. Partial CDR3 DNA: TGTGCCAGCAGCTTCGGGACTAACCAAGAGACC. Its protein is CASSFGTNQET. The full-length CDR3 reads as CASSFGTNQETQYF.